These T cell receptor beta chains were read from a single sample in a study of early T cells in non-severe SARS-CoV-2 infection. TCRdb re-derived calls from the 5' RACE reads in MiXCR, one entry per CDR3 protein. The sample consists of roughly 41,000 distinct CDR3 sequences, approximately 6.3% of them appearing once. The source material was whole blood. These receptor sequences come from an adult who was a healthcare worker with PCR-confirmed SARS-CoV-2 infection or an uninfected control (not recorded which). Each CDR3 is given without its conserved first and last residue. Rows may omit the clone size; those that give it use once, few, many or a size class.

>many|TRBJ1-2|14|TRBV20-1
SARARDRVSNYGYT
>many|TRBJ2-7|12|TRBV12-3/TRBV12-4
ASSFTSGNYEQY
>many|TRBJ2-3|14|TRBV11-2
ASSFTSGGTTDTQY
>once|TRBJ1-1|13|TRBV5-5
ASSRTDRGRSEAF
>-|TRBJ2-2|11|TRBV2
ASSDGQAGELF
>few|TRBJ2-7|14|TRBV7-9
ASSPRTIKGGREQY
>many|TRBJ2-4|12|TRBV4-3
ASSQAVGDNIQY
>many|TRBJ2-5|13|TRBV7-7
ASSLGPTGQETQY
>many|TRBJ2-1|17|TRBV12-3/TRBV12-4
ASSHDGTPNPPLYNEQF
>many|TRBJ2-6|12|TRBV12-3/TRBV12-4
ASSLGSGANVLT
>many|TRBJ1-1|11|TRBV29-1
SVTDSGNTEAF
>many|TRBJ2-1|14|TRBV20-1
SARDSGLAGAREQF
>many|TRBJ1-1|10|TRBV12-5
ATATMNTEAF
>few|TRBJ2-7|12|TRBV7-9
ASSPGGSSLEQY
>few|TRBJ2-1|11|TRBV12-3/TRBV12-4
ASSLSGTNEQF
>many|TRBJ2-7|13|TRBV5-4
ASSPGGVNSYEQY
>many|TRBJ1-1|10|TRBV5-1
ASSLGLGEAF